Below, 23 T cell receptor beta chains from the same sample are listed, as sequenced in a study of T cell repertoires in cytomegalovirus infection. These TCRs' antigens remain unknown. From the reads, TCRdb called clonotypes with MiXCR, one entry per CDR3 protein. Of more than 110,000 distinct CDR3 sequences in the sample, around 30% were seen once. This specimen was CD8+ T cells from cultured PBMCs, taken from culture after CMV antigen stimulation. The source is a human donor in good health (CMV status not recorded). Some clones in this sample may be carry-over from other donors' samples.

CDR3 amino acids: CASSQGWGSETQYF. Here the CDR3 DNA reads TGTGCCAGCAGCCAAGGTTGGGGTAGTGAGACCCAGTACTTC. This chain links TRBV14 with TRBJ2-5, with D unclear. From germline, CDR1 is SGHDN and CDR2 FVKESK. V was pared by 1 base and J by 5 bases, with 11 bases between. The CDR3 loop spans 14 amino acids. The full variable domain, with the rest looked up from reference TRBV14 and TRBJ2-5, is EAGVTQFPSHSVIEKGQTVTLRCDPISGHDNLYWYRRVMGKEIKFLLHFVKESKQDESGMPNNRFLAERTGGTYSTLKVQPAELEDSGVYFCASSQGWGSETQYFGPGTRLLVL.

CDR3 sequence (DNA): TGTGCCAGCAGCGCACAGGGGGGCTATGGCTACACCTTC. This codes for CASSAQGGYGYTF. V is TRBV2 and J is TRBJ1-2; 8 bases agree with TRBD1. Germline V gene sequence: CDR1 SNHLY, CDR2 FYNNEI. The CDR3 extends over 13 amino acids. The junction had 4 bases not matched to a gene; V was cut back by 6 bases and J by 4 bases.

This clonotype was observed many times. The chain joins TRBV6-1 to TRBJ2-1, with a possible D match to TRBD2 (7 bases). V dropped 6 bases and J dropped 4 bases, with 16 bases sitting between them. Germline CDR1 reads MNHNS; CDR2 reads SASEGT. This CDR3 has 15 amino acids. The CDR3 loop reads CASSLQGGGYNEQFF. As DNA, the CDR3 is TGTGCCAGCAGCCTTCAGGGAGGGGGGTACAATGAGCAGTTCTTC.

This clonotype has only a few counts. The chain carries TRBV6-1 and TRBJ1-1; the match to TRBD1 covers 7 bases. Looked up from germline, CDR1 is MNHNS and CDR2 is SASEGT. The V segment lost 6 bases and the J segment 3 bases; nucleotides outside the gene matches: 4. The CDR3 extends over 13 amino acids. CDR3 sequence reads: CASRTQGYTEAFF. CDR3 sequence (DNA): TGTGCCAGCAGAACACAGGGGTACACTGAAGCTTTCTTT.

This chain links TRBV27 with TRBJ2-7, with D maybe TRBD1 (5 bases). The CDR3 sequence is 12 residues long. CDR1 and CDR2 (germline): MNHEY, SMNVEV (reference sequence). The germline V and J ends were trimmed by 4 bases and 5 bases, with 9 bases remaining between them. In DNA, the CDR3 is TGTGCCAGCAGTTCGCAGGGTCACGAGCAGTACTTC. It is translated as CASSSQGHEQYF.

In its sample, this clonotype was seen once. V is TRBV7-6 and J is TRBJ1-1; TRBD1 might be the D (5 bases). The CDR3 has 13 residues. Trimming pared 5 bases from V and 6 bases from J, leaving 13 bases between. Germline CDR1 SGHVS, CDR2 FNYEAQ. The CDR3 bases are TGTGCCAGCAGCCCTGGACACGCTGCTGAAGCTTTCTTT. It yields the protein CASSPGHAAEAFF.

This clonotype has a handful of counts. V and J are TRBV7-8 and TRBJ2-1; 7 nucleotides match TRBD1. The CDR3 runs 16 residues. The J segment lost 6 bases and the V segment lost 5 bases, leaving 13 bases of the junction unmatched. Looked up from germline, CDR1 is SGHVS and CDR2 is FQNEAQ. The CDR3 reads CASSPHIGGAGNEQFF. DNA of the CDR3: TGTGCCAGCAGCCCCCACATAGGGGGCGCCGGCAATGAGCAGTTCTTC.

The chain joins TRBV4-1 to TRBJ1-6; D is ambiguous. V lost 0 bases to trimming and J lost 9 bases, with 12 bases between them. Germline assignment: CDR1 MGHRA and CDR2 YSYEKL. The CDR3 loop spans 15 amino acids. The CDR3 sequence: CASSQDGLRVSPLHF. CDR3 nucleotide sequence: TGCGCCAGCAGCCAAGATGGCCTAAGGGTTTCACCCCTCCACTTT.

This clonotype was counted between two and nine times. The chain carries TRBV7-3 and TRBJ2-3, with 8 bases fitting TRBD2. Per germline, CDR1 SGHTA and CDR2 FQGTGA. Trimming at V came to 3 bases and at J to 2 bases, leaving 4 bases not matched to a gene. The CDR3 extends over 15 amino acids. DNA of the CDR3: TGTGCCAGCAGCTTCGCGGGGGGACTCACAGATACGCAGTATTTT. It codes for CASSFAGGLTDTQYF.

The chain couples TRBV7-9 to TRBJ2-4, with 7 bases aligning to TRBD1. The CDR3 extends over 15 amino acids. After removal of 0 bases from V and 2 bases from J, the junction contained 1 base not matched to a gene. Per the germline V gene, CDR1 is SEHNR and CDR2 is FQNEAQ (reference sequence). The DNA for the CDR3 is TGTGCCAGCAGCTTAGCACAGGGGACCAAAAACATTCAGTACTTC. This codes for CASSLAQGTKNIQYF. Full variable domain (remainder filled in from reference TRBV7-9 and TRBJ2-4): DTGVSQNPRHKITKRGQNVTFRCDPISEHNRLYWYRQTLGQGPEFLTYFQNEAQLEKSRLLSDRFSAERPKGSFSTLEIQRTEQGDSAMYLCASSLAQGTKNIQYFGAGTRLSVL.

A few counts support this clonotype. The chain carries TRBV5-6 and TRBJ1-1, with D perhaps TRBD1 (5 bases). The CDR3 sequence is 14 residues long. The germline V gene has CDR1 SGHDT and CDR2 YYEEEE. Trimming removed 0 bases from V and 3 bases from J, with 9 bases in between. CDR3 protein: CASSLAGDDTEAFF. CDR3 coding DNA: TGTGCCAGCAGCTTGGCGGGGGACGACACTGAAGCTTTCTTT.

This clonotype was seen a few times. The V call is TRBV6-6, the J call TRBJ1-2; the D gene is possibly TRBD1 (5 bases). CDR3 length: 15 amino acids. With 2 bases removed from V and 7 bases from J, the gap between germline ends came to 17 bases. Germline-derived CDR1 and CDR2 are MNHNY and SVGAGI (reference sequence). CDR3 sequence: CASSYVPGPKGGYTF. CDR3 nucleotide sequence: TGTGCCAGCAGTTACGTACCGGGACCCAAGGGTGGCTACACCTTC.

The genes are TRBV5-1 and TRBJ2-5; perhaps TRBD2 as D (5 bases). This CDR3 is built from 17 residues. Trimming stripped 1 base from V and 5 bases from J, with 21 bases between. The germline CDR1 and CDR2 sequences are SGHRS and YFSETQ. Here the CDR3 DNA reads TGCGCCAGCAGCTTGAAGTTAGGCCCGGGCGGCGGGGAGACCCAGTACTTC. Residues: CASSLKLGPGGGETQYF.

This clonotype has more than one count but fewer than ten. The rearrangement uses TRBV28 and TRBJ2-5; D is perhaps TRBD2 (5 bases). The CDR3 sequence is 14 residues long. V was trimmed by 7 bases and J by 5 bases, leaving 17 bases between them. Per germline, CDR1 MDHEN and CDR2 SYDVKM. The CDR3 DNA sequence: TGTGCCAGCACCCTGCGTTTGGGCGGGGAGACCCAGTACTTC. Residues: CASTLRLGGETQYF.

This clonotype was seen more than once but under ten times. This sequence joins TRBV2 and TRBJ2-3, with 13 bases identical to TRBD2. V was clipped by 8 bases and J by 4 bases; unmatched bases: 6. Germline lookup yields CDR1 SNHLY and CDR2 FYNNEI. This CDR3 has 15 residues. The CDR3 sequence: CASWSGTSGADTQYF. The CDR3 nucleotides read TGTGCCAGCTGGAGCGGGACTAGCGGGGCAGATACGCAGTATTTT.

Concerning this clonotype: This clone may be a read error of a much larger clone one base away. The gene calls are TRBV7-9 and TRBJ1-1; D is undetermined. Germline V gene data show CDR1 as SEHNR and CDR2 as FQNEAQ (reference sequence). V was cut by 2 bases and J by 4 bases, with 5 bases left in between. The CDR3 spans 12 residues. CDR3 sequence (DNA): TGTGCCAGCAGCTTACCGACCACTGAAGCTTTCTTT. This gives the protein CASSLPTTEAFF.

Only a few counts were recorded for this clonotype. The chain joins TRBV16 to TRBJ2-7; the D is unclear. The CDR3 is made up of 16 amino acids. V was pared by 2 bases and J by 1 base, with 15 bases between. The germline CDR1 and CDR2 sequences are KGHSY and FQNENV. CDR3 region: CASSQSIQAVSYEQYF. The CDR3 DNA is TGTGCCAGCAGCCAAAGTATCCAGGCTGTTTCCTACGAGCAGTACTTC. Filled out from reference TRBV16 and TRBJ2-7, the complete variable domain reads GEEVAQTPKHLVRGEGQKAKLYCAPIKGHSYVFWYQQVLKNEFKFLISFQNENVFDETGMPKERFSAKCLPNSPCSLEIQATKLEDSAVYFCASSQSIQAVSYEQYFGPGTRLTVT.

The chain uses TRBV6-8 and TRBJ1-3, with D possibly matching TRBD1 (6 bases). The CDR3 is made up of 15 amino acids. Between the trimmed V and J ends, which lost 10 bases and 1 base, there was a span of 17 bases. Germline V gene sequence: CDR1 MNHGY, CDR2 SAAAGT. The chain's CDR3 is CATRPRGLSGNTIYF. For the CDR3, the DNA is TGTGCCACCAGACCCCGGGGGCTATCTGGAAACACCATATATTTT.

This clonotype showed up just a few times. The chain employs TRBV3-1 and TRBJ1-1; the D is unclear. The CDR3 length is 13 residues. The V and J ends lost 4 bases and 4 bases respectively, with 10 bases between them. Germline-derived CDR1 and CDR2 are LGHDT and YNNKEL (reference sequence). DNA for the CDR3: TGTGCCAGCAGCCGACTAGACCTCACTGAAGCTTTCTTT. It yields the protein CASSRLDLTEAFF.

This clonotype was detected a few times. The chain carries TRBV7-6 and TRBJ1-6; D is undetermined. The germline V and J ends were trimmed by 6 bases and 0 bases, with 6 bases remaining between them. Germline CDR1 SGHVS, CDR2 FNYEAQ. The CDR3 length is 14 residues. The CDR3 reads CASRASSYNSPLHF. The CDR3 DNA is TGTGCCAGCAGGGCCAGCTCCTATAATTCACCCCTCCACTTT.

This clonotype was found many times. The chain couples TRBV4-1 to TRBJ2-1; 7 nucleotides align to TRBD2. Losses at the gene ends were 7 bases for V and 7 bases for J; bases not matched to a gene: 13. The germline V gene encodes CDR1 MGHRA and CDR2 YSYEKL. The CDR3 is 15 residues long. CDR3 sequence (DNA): TGCGCCAGCACCCCGATGGGGGGGGGAGGTAATGAGCAGTTCTTC. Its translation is CASTPMGGGGNEQFF.

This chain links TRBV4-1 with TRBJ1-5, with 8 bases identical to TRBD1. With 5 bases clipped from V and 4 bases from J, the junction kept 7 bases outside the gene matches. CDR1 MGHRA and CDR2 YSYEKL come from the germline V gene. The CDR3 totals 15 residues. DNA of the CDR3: TGCGCCAGCAGCGACCGACAGGGGTTAAATCAGCCCCAGCATTTT. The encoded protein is CASSDRQGLNQPQHF.

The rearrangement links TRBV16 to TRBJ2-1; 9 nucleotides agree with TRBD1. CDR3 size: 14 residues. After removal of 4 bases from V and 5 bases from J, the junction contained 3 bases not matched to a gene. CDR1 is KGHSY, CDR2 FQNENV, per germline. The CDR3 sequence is CASSLRTGDNEQFF. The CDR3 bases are TGTGCCAGCAGCCTTCGGACAGGGGACAATGAGCAGTTCTTC.